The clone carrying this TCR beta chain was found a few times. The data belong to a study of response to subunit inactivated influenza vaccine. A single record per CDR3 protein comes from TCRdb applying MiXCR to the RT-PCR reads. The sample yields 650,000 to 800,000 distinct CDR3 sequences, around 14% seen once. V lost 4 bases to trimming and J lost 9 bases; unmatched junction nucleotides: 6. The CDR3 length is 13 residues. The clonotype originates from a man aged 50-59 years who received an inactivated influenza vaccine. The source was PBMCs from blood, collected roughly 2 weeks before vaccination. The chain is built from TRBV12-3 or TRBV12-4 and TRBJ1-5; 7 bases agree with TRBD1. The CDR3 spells CASSSGGPGPQHF. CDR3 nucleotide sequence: TGTGCCAGCAGTTCAGGGGGGCCCGGGCCCCAGCATTTT.